This entry is about one T cell receptor (beta chain). This clone's antigen is unknown. Base qualities are not provided; no much larger clone lies one nucleotide away. This specimen comes from a study of shared clonotypes between healthy human individuals (dated by TCRdb to about 2020). For context, the study as a whole: The cohort comprised a couple of women and a few men aged 18 to 49 years. For each donor, three plates each were used for CD4 naive and CD4 memory, two plates were used for CD8 naive, and one plate was used for CD8 memory. To estimate repertoire size and how much clonotype sharing occurs between individuals, the study deeply sequenced the blood TCR repertoires of several healthy adults. Different laboratories and diverse techniques were used to prepare libraries and sequence TCR repertoires, to increase sequencing depth and limit assay-specific biases. Leukapheresis yielded between about 0.94 and 8.9 billion PBMCs per donor.

Overall study results and their limits: Because the study included a small number of donors, the genetic and exposure-history diversity represented was limited. Based on pairwise subsampling, the degree of clonotype sharing among donors was expected to be affected by sequencing depth. Sampling was restricted to blood, and TCR repertoires in tissues likely differ from the TCR repertoires found in blood. Naive subsets generally had larger estimated clonotype richness than memory subsets. Compared with non-shared clonotypes, the clonotypes found in all four sorted-subset donors had higher generation probabilities. Across four donors, approximately 5% of naive CD4, around 3.5% of naive CD8, about 2.3% of memory CD4, and approximately 0.4% of memory CD8 clonotypes were shared. Rarefaction of sorted-subset datasets indicated incomplete sequencing despite the large sequencing depth.

The cysteine opens and the phenylalanine closes a CDR3 of 13 amino acids. The retained sequence is limited to the CDR3, 39 bases, with the frame set at the first base. V loses 11 bases at its end and J loses 10 bases; junction bases beyond the gene matches: 9. From the germline V gene, CDR1 is MNHNS and CDR2 is SASEGT. TCR CDR3 regions were amplified from genomic DNA by multiplex PCR using the deep immunoSEQ assay. For each cell subset, the extracted genomic DNA was distributed evenly across all wells of several immunoSEQ 96-well plates, and each plate served as one replicate. For sorted subsets, about 200 ng genomic DNA, equal to 30,000 or so T cell genomes, was loaded into each replicate PCR. Purified libraries were quantified with a Qubit 3.0 fluorometer, sized on a Bioanalyzer 2100, and re-quantified with the KAPA Library Quantification kit. Each immunoSEQ 96-well plate was sequenced on its own single-read 150-cycle Illumina NextSeq 550 flow cell. The study's processing was this. Because the immunoSEQ output held only junctional sequences and lacked quality scores, the filtering could not match the filtering applied to full-length reads. To assign V/J genes and CDR3, sequences were annotated against IMGT germline references using PyIR, a Python wrapper for IgBLAST v1.9. Reads were removed for weak V/J assignments (E-value above 1e-6), missing CDR3, stop codons, out-of-frame junctions, or ambiguous translated residues. V3J clonotypes were defined as sequences sharing the same inferred V gene, J gene, and CDR3 amino acid sequence. Percentage overlap between repertoires was calculated by dividing the number of shared unique clonotypes by the size of the smaller repertoire. Three approaches were used to assess repertoire richness: RTK rarefaction, the Chao1 estimator, and Recon v2.1 estimates of unobserved clonotypes. Generation probabilities for all TCRbeta clonotypes obtained by the gDNA method from a handful of donors were computed using OLGA. The immuneACCESS repertoire file appears here via TCRdb, limited to in-frame rearrangements. These files lack a portion of the clones; in checked studies, under half of the deficit traces to unresolved V genes, and the cause of the others is not known. The D gene and trimming were derived from the DNA, and the V and J assignments and clone size from that table. This sample holds about 1.5 million clones; around 98% were observed only once. The biggest ten clones account for approximately 0.45% of the sample.

The donors were healthy, HIV-negative adults who had no recently reported acute infections or vaccinations. Only Caucasian adults living in Nashville, Tennessee, USA were represented among the donors. CD4+ T cells were enriched by magnetic negative selection, after which naive cells were positively selected on CD45RA and the negative fraction was taken as the memory subset. Blood was obtained by leukapheresis, after which PBMCs were separated by Ficoll-Histopaque density gradient centrifugation and cryopreserved in liquid nitrogen vapor phase. Analytical flow cytometry was used to check the purity and quantity of each magnetically sorted T cell population. From each sorted fraction, genomic DNA was isolated and quantified by UV absorbance on a Nanodrop 2000c.

Sample: naive CD4+ T cells sorted from blood. Read against the paper, the sample's cell subset or site label means: CD45RA+ positively selected. The chain employs TRBV6-1 and TRBJ2-5; 14 middle bases align to TRBD2. This sequence originates from a man aged 30 to 39 in good health. The CDR3 protein: CAGAGTSGRVQYF. The DNA reads TGTGCCGGGGCCGGGACTAGCGGGAGAGTCCAGTACTTC.